The 32 T cell receptor beta chains below all came from one sample that was sequenced in a study of blood T cell repertoires in COVID-19. Only in-frame clones appear in the TCRdb table, and some are missing; sequencing was by immunoSEQ multiplex PCR. Among approximately 250,000 clones listed, 75% to 85% were seen once. The sample comprised PBMCs or T cells enriched from blood (not recorded which). The receptors originated from a woman between 45 and 65 years old with acute COVID-19.

The sample holds a few counts of this clone. The chain is built from TRBV30 and TRBJ1-1, with 7 bases lining up with TRBD1. Germline-derived CDR1 and CDR2 are GTSNPN and SVGIG (reference sequence). With 1 base clipped from V and 1 base from J, the junction kept 0 bases outside the gene matches. The CDR3 covers 13 residues. The CDR3 bases are TGTGCCTGGAGTGACAGGGGGAACACTGAAGCTTTCTTT. Its protein is CAWSDRGNTEAFF.

V and J are TRBV5-1 and TRBJ1-5, with D possibly TRBD1 on 6 matching bases. Looked up from germline, CDR1 is SGHRS and CDR2 is YFSETQ. The CDR3 sequence is 15 residues long. The ends were cut back, 0 bases at V and 5 bases at J, with 12 bases in the middle. The CDR3 coding sequence is TGCGCCAGCAGCTTGGACGGGACAAAGCATCAGCCCCAGCATTTT. Its protein product is CASSLDGTKHQPQHF.

The V gene is TRBV11-2, the J gene TRBJ1-2, with D possibly TRBD1 on 6 matching bases. The CDR3 loop spans 13 amino acids. Between the trimmed V and J ends, which lost 1 base and 6 bases, there was a span of 9 bases. The germline gives CDR1 SGHAT, CDR2 FQNNGV. The CDR3 DNA sequence: TGTGCCAGCAGCTTAGGCACAGGGAATGGCTACACCTTC. Residues: CASSLGTGNGYTF.

The sample holds one count of this clone. The genes are TRBV6-6 and TRBJ1-2; D possibly corresponds to TRBD1 (5 bases). V lost 7 bases to trimming and J lost 5 bases, with 11 bases between them. The CDR3 sequence is 12 residues long. Germline CDR1 MNHNY, CDR2 SVGAGI (reference sequence). The CDR3 spells CASTPGDYGYTF. In nucleotides, the CDR3 is TGTGCCAGCACCCCGGGGGATTATGGCTACACCTTC.

The V gene is TRBV7-9, the J gene TRBJ2-2; unclear D gene. V was cut by 5 bases and J by 4 bases, with 11 bases left in between. The CDR3 is 14 amino acids. CDR1 SEHNR and CDR2 FQNEAQ come from the germline V gene (reference sequence). The CDR3 loop is CASSQSSGTGELFF. The CDR3 bases are TGTGCCAGCAGCCAATCTTCGGGCACCGGGGAGCTGTTTTTT.

This clone was seen just once. The V gene is TRBV30, the J gene TRBJ2-2, with D possibly TRBD1 on 6 matching bases. The CDR3 length is 14 residues. Looked up from germline, CDR1 is GTSNPN and CDR2 is SVGIG (reference sequence). V shed 3 bases and J shed 6 bases, with 14 bases lying between them. Here the CDR3 reads CAWRALTGSGELFF. Written as DNA, the CDR3 is TGTGCCTGGAGGGCCCTTACAGGGTCCGGGGAGCTGTTTTTT.

V and J are TRBV4-3 and TRBJ2-4, with D maybe TRBD2 (5 bases). Between the trimmed V and J ends, which lost 3 bases and 8 bases, there was a span of 26 bases. Germline V CDR1 and CDR2: LGHNA, YSLEER. CDR3 size: 18 residues. The CDR3 coding sequence is TGCGCCAGCAGCCAGACCCGGGGAACGTCCCTCGACACGGACATTCAGTACTTC. Protein sequence: CASSQTRGTSLDTDIQYF.

The V gene is TRBV7-9, the J gene TRBJ1-2; unclear D gene. The CDR3 loop spans 13 amino acids. Germline CDR1 is SEHNR and CDR2 is FQNEAQ (reference sequence). The ends were cut back, 3 bases at V and 2 bases at J, with 7 bases in the middle. Written as DNA, the CDR3 is TGTGCCAGCAGCTTGGAACAGAACTATGGCTACACCTTC. Protein: CASSLEQNYGYTF.

This rearrangement joins TRBV7-2 to TRBJ2-1, with a weak D call TRBD2 (7 bases). The V gene's germline CDR1 is SGHTA and CDR2 FQGNSA. The CDR3 consists of 15 residues. V was cut by 1 base and J by 7 bases, with 14 bases left in between. The CDR3 here is CASSLEGGARNEQFF. The CDR3 DNA follows: TGTGCCAGCAGCTTAGAAGGGGGGGCCCGAAATGAGCAGTTCTTC.

The gene calls are TRBV6-5 and TRBJ1-3; a weak D match, TRBD1 (5 bases). The CDR3 totals 15 residues. The V end was cut by 8 bases, the J end by 0 bases, with 14 bases between. CDR1 and CDR2 from the germline V gene are MNHEY and SVGAGI. CDR3 sequence (DNA): TGTGCCAGCCGATTGGGACTGAGCTCTGGAAACACCATATATTTT. Amino acids: CASRLGLSSGNTIYF.

The chain combines TRBV5-1 with TRBJ2-4, with 8 positions matching TRBD2. The CDR3 has 14 residues. V trimming: 6 bases; J trimming: 2 bases; junction bases outside the gene matches: 4. Germline CDR1 is SGHRS and CDR2 is YFSETQ. The CDR3 protein is CASNPGGTKNIQYF. In nucleotides, the CDR3 is TGCGCCAGCAACCCGGGGGGGACCAAAAACATTCAGTACTTC. Supplemented by reference TRBV5-1 and TRBJ2-4, the full variable domain reads KAGVTQTPRYLIKTRGQQVTLSCSPISGHRSVSWYQQTPGQGLQFLFEYFSETQRNKGNFPGRFSGRQFSNSRSEMNVSTLELGDSALYLCASNPGGTKNIQYFGAGTRLSVL.

The chain is built from TRBV4-3 and TRBJ1-4, with 9 bases fitting TRBD1. Germline lookup yields CDR1 LGHNA and CDR2 YSLEER. Unmatched junction bases numbered 4, after V lost 3 bases and J lost 11 bases. The CDR3 length is 13 residues. CDR3 sequence: CASSQTGGGKLFF. The CDR3, as DNA: TGCGCCAGCAGCCAGACAGGGGGGGGGAAACTGTTTTTT.

The chain links TRBV29-1 to TRBJ2-7, with 9 bases lining up with TRBD1. Germline V CDR1 and CDR2: SQVTM, ANQGSEA. Trimming at V came to 6 bases and at J to 7 bases, leaving 7 bases not matched to a gene. The length of the CDR3 is 12 residues. The CDR3 nucleotides are TGCAGCGTGGACGGACAGGGGCGGGAGCAGTACTTC. This encodes CSVDGQGREQYF.

As to this clone: The sample carries other DNA sequences with the same CDR3. CDR3 protein: CASSQDGTGSNYGYTF. CDR3 in DNA: TGCGCCAGCAGCCAAGACGGGACAGGATCCAACTATGGCTACACCTTC. The chain carries TRBV4-3 and TRBJ1-2; 8 bases map to TRBD1. Germline V gene sequence: CDR1 LGHNA, CDR2 YSLEER. This CDR3 spans 16 amino acids. Germline trimming cut 0 bases from V and 2 bases from J; bases unmatched to any gene: 5.

This chain links TRBV6-5 with TRBJ1-2; possibly TRBD1 for D (6 bases). The CDR3 is 15 residues long. The germline V and J ends were trimmed by 5 bases and 4 bases, with 17 bases remaining between them. Germline V lookup: CDR1 MNHEY, CDR2 SVGAGI. The CDR3 loop is CASSPTRGSVYGYTF. DNA of the CDR3: TGTGCCAGCAGTCCAACCAGGGGCAGCGTCTATGGCTACACCTTC.

The V call is TRBV30, the J call TRBJ1-1; D not resolved. The ends were cut back, 2 bases at V and 2 bases at J, with 9 bases in the middle. Germline values: CDR1 GTSNPN, CDR2 SVGIG (reference sequence). The CDR3 is 13 amino acids. The CDR3 is CAWSRGSNTEAFF. The CDR3 nucleotides are TGTGCCTGGAGTCGGGGATCAAACACTGAAGCTTTCTTT. Looking up the rest from reference TRBV30 and TRBJ1-1 gives the full variable domain: SQTIHQWPATLVQPVGSPLSLECTVEGTSNPNLYWYRQAAGRGLQLLFYSVGIGQISSEVPQNLSASRPQDRQFILSSKKLLLSDSGFYLCAWSRGSNTEAFFGQGTRLTVV.

V is TRBV6-5 and J is TRBJ1-2, with TRBD1 matching 8 bases. The CDR3 length is 14 residues. Germline V gene lookup returns CDR1 MNHEY and CDR2 SVGAGI. The J segment lost 2 bases and the V segment lost 7 bases, leaving 6 bases of the junction unmatched. CDR3 in DNA: TGTGCCAGCAAAGTAGGACAGGGCAACTATGGCTACACCTTC. It yields the protein CASKVGQGNYGYTF.

This chain links TRBV18 with TRBJ1-5, with TRBD1 as a possible D gene (5 bases). Trimming removed 5 bases from V and 7 bases from J, with 15 bases in between. Germline V gene data show CDR1 as KGHSH and CDR2 as LQKENI. The CDR3 runs to 14 residues. The CDR3 DNA is TGTGCCAGCTCAACAGGAGGGGCGGGCCAGCCCCAGCATTTT. The encoded protein is CASSTGGAGQPQHF.

The rearrangement links TRBV5-6 to TRBJ1-1; 8 nucleotides match TRBD1. V lost 0 bases to trimming and J lost 0 bases; unmatched junction nucleotides: 7. Germline V gene sequence: CDR1 SGHDT, CDR2 YYEEEE. CDR3 size: 17 residues. CDR3 DNA: TGTGCCAGCAGCTTGGGGGCAGGGGGCGCGGTGAACACTGAAGCTTTCTTT. It yields the protein CASSLGAGGAVNTEAFF.

The rearrangement joins TRBV10-1 to TRBJ2-1; 10 nucleotides agree with TRBD2. CDR1 and CDR2 from the germline V gene are WNHNN and SYGVQD (reference sequence). With 2 bases clipped from V and 8 bases from J, the junction kept 6 bases outside the gene matches. The CDR3 covers 15 residues. CDR3 bases: TGCGCCAGCAGTGAGGCACTAGCGGGGAGGGATGAGCAGTTCTTC. Protein product: CASSEALAGRDEQFF.

The rearrangement joins TRBV30 to TRBJ1-6, with D possibly being TRBD1 (5 bases). The CDR3 loop spans 13 amino acids. Germline V CDR1 and CDR2: GTSNPN, SVGIG (reference sequence). Trimming took off 0 bases at V and 10 bases at J, with 10 bases between the two ends. The CDR3 region has the DNA TGTGCCTGGAGTGTACAGGCCAACTCACCCCTCCACTTT. Its protein product is CAWSVQANSPLHF.

V and J are TRBV5-1 and TRBJ2-1; the match to TRBD1 covers 11 bases. This CDR3 comprises 16 residues. V trimming: 0 bases; J trimming: 7 bases; junction bases outside the gene matches: 6. CDR1 SGHRS and CDR2 YFSETQ come from the germline V gene. The chain's CDR3 is CASSLEGQGVKNEQFF. CDR3 nucleotides: TGCGCCAGCAGCTTGGAGGGACAGGGGGTAAAAAATGAGCAGTTCTTC. The variable domain in full, with the rest retrieved from reference TRBV5-1 and TRBJ2-1, is KAGVTQTPRYLIKTRGQQVTLSCSPISGHRSVSWYQQTPGQGLQFLFEYFSETQRNKGNFPGRFSGRQFSNSRSEMNVSTLELGDSALYLCASSLEGQGVKNEQFFGPGTRLTVL.

CDR3 region: CASSQERTGWGTEAFF. In DNA form, the CDR3 reads TGTGCCAGCAGCCAAGAAAGGACAGGGTGGGGCACTGAAGCTTTCTTT. The chain links TRBV3-1 (or the pseudogene TRBV3-2) to TRBJ1-1; 8 bases align to TRBD1. V shed 0 bases and J 4 bases; nucleotides not matched to a gene: 7. This CDR3 contains 16 residues. CDR1 and CDR2 from the germline V gene are LGHDT and YNNKEL (reference sequence).

The chain has TRBV6-2 or TRBV6-3 and TRBJ2-1; TRBD1 might be the D (6 bases). Germline V gives CDR1 MNHEY, CDR2 SVGEGT. The CDR3 loop spans 13 amino acids. Trimming took off 2 bases at V and 7 bases at J, with 9 bases between the two ends. This CDR3 reads CASSYRTDNEQFF. CDR3 sequence (DNA): TGTGCCAGCAGTTACCGGACAGATAATGAGCAGTTCTTC.

The V gene is TRBV4-3, the J gene TRBJ2-7, with D possibly TRBD1 on 6 matching bases. Germline loops: CDR1 LGHNA, CDR2 YSLEER. Trimming stripped 0 bases from V and 3 bases from J, with 12 bases between. The CDR3 is made up of 15 amino acids. The CDR3 bases are TGCGCCAGCAGCCAAGATTGGCAGGGGCACTACGAGCAGTACTTC. As protein: CASSQDWQGHYEQYF.

This rearrangement joins TRBV19 to TRBJ1-2; a weak D match, TRBD1 (6 bases). V was clipped by 5 bases and J by 4 bases, with 17 bases between them. This CDR3 is 15 amino acids long. Germline-derived CDR1 and CDR2 are LNHDA and SQIVND (reference sequence). The CDR3 loop reads CASSPGQREIYGYTF. CDR3 sequence (DNA): TGTGCCAGTAGTCCAGGACAGAGAGAGATCTATGGCTACACCTTC.

This clone appeared a few times. The rearrangement links TRBV5-1 to TRBJ1-3, with D hard to call. The CDR3 spans 15 residues. The germline V and J ends were trimmed by 3 bases and 0 bases, with 10 bases remaining between them. Germline assignment: CDR1 SGHRS and CDR2 YFSETQ. The CDR3 reads CASSSDGDSGNTIYF. In DNA form, the CDR3 reads TGCGCCAGCAGCTCCGACGGGGACTCTGGAAACACCATATATTTT.

This rearrangement joins TRBV9 to TRBJ1-3; TRBD1 might be the D (6 bases). CDR1 and CDR2 (germline): SGDLS, YYNGEE. The CDR3 is made up of 15 amino acids. V lost 3 bases, J lost 0 bases, and 10 bases lay in between. CDR3 amino acids: CASSADSFSGNTIYF. In DNA form, the CDR3 reads TGTGCCAGCAGCGCGGACAGTTTCTCTGGAAACACCATATATTTT.

The genes are TRBV10-3 and TRBJ2-7; maybe TRBD2 (5 bases). Germline V gene data show CDR1 as ENHRY and CDR2 as SYGVKD. V was cut by 0 bases and J by 3 bases, with 12 bases left in between. The CDR3 extends over 15 amino acids. CDR3 nucleotide sequence: TGTGCCATCAGTGAGTCCGAGGGCACGGGCTACGAGCAGTACTTC. This sequence encodes CAISESEGTGYEQYF.

The sample holds one count of this clone. A much bigger clone sits one base away, suggesting this may be a read error. Other DNA sequences within the sample encode an identical CDR3. This chain links TRBV19 with TRBJ1-1; 8 positions agree with TRBD1. J was trimmed by 2 bases and V by 3 bases; bases with no gene match: 2. The CDR3 runs to 14 residues. Germline V gene sequence: CDR1 LNHDA, CDR2 SQIVND (reference sequence). In DNA form, the CDR3 reads TGTGCCAGTAGTATCCAGGGGGCCAACACTGAAGCTTTCTTT. This sequence encodes CASSIQGANTEAFF. Full variable domain (outside the CDR3, taken from reference TRBV19 and TRBJ1-1): DGGITQSPKYLFRKEGQNVTLSCEQNLNHDAMYWYRQDPGQGLRLIYYSQIVNDFQKGDIAEGYSVSREKKESFPLTVTSAQKNPTAFYLCASSIQGANTEAFFGQGTRLTVV.

The gene calls are TRBV18 and TRBJ1-5; D might be TRBD1 (6 bases). The CDR3 spans 14 residues. Germline V gene data show CDR1 as KGHSH and CDR2 as LQKENI. V was trimmed by 3 bases and J by 5 bases, leaving 11 bases between them. The CDR3 is CASSPSGVDQPQHF. CDR3 DNA: TGTGCCAGCTCACCTTCAGGGGTTGATCAGCCCCAGCATTTT.

The rearrangement joins TRBV27 to TRBJ2-1; TRBD2 aligns across 15 bases. The J segment lost 8 bases and the V segment lost 6 bases, leaving 8 bases of the junction unmatched. This CDR3 is built from 16 residues. CDR1 and CDR2 from the germline V gene are MNHEY and SMNVEV (reference sequence). The CDR3 DNA sequence: TGTGCCAGCAGCCTACTTGGGACTAGCGGGGGGTATGAGCAGTTCTTC. As protein: CASSLLGTSGGYEQFF.